The present TCR beta chain was sequenced within a study of glioma-infiltrating T cells. At the level of the study: WHO grade II oligodendrogliomas or astrocytomas, plus non-recurrent WHO grade IV glioblastomas, were sampled.

Germline assignment: CDR1 LNHNV and CDR2 YYDKDF (reference sequence). CDR3 length: 14 amino acids. V lost 4 bases to trimming and J lost 8 bases; unmatched junction nucleotides: 6. TCR alpha and beta CDR3 regions were amplified from RNA using iRepertoire nested multiplex PCR. TCRdb analysed the multiplex PCR reads with MiXCR anew, one entry per CDR3 protein. The sample has 300,000 to 450,000 distinct CDR3 sequences, about 40% seen once. This clonotype turned up a few times. This sequence originates from a human donor with low-grade glioma or glioblastoma, undergoing nonglioma brain surgery, or in good health (not recorded which). This chain links TRBV15 with TRBJ2-4, with 9 bases matching TRBD1. Sequencing input: glioma tissue, nonneoplastic brain tissue, or PBMCs (not recorded which). This CDR3 is CATSKTGGRDIQYF. CDR3 DNA sequence: TGTGCCACCAGCAAAACAGGGGGCAGGGACATTCAGTACTTC.